The rows below give T cell receptor beta chains drawn from one sample of a study of CD8 T cells in Susac syndrome. TCRdb recomputed calls from the immunoSEQ multiplex PCR reads with MiXCR, one row per CDR3 protein. The sample has under 200,000 distinct CDR3 sequences, 85% to 95% seen once. Sequences were obtained from CD4+ T cells from PBMCs. These receptors originate from a human donor in good health. CDR3s include the opening cysteine and the closing phenylalanine or tryptophan. The D gene is left open where the match is weak. The listing skips clone size in some rows; elsewhere it reads once, few, many or a size class.

j_call	v_call	clone_size	d_call	cdr3_nt	cdr3_aa
TRBJ2-2	TRBV7-2	.	.	TGTGCCAGCAACCAACAGACAGAGAACACCGGGGAGCTGTTTTTT	CASNQQTENTGELFF
TRBJ1-2	TRBV30	.	.	TGTGCCTGGAGTGTAAGCCCAACAGGGCACTACACCTTC	CAWSVSPTGHYTF
TRBJ2-1	TRBV5-1	.	TRBD2	TGCGCCAGCAGTTCCACGACTAGCAGCGATGAGCAGTTCTTC	CASSSTTSSDEQFF
TRBJ2-3	TRBV20-1	.	TRBD2	TGCAGTGCTAGAGTCCTCAGCGGGGAGAGTCCAGATACGCAGTATTTT	CSARVLSGESPDTQYF
TRBJ1-2	TRBV30	.	TRBD1	TGTGCCTGGAGTGCCCGGGACAGAGCTAGACCTTCTAACTATGGCTACACCTTC	CAWSARDRARPSNYGYTF
TRBJ2-1	TRBV3-1	.	.	TGTGCCAGCAGCTCCAGGGGCGTGATGGCCTACAATGAGCAGTTCTTC	CASSSRGVMAYNEQFF
TRBJ2-3	TRBV29-1	.	TRBD2	TGCAGCATGTCGACTAGCAGCACAGATACGCAGTATTTT	CSMSTSSTDTQYF
TRBJ2-3	TRBV5-6	.	.	TGTGCCAGCAGCCGTCCCCGAGATACGCAGTATTTT	CASSRPRDTQYF
TRBJ2-5	TRBV29-1	.	.	TGCAGCGTAGCCCACTTTGAAGAGACCCAGTACTTC	CSVAHFEETQYF
TRBJ2-5	TRBV7-8	.	.	TGTGCCAGCAGCTTTGCTCCCCAAGAGACCCAGTACTTC	CASSFAPQETQYF
TRBJ2-3	TRBV18	.	.	TGTGCCAGCTCACCAAGCATCGCTAGCACAGATACGCAGTATTTT	CASSPSIASTDTQYF
TRBJ2-2	TRBV3-1	once	.	TGTGCCAGCTGCCTTAACACCGGGGAGCTGTTTTTT	CASCLNTGELFF
TRBJ1-1	TRBV18	.	.	TGTGCCAGCTCACCACAGAACACTGAAGCTTTCTTT	CASSPQNTEAFF
TRBJ1-2	TRBV5-1	.	TRBD1	TGCGCCAGCAGCGATCCGGGACAGGTGTATGGCTACACCTTC	CASSDPGQVYGYTF
TRBJ2-1	TRBV20-1	.	.	TGCAGTGCGCCAAACAGGGTAGTAAATGAGCAGTTCTTC	CSAPNRVVNEQFF
TRBJ2-1	TRBV24-1	.	TRBD1	TGTGCCACCAGTCCTCCCGGGACAGGGAACAATGAGCAGTTCTTC	CATSPPGTGNNEQFF
TRBJ2-1	TRBV28	once	TRBD2	TGTGCCAGCAGCGAAGCGGGAGGGACCTACAATGAGCAGTTCTTC	CASSEAGGTYNEQFF
TRBJ2-2	TRBV12-3/TRBV12-4	.	.	TGTGCCAGCAGTCCCCCCCCGGGCACCGGGGAGCTGTTTTTT	CASSPPPGTGELFF
TRBJ1-2	TRBV20-1	.	.	TGCAGTGCTAGAGCCCAGGTCGGCATCTATGGCTACACCTTC	CSARAQVGIYGYTF
TRBJ1-5	TRBV7-2	.	.	TGTGCCAGCAGCTTTGCGTTTCAGCCCCAGCATTTT	CASSFAFQPQHF
TRBJ1-5	TRBV9	once	.	TGTGCAAGTAATAGGGGCGATAATCAGCCCCAGCATTTT	CASNRGDNQPQHF
TRBJ2-1	TRBV14	few	.	TGTGCCAGCAGCCAAGACCTAGCTAGCAATGAGCAGTTCTTC	CASSQDLASNEQFF
TRBJ2-5	TRBV14	.	TRBD2	TGTGCCAGCAGCCAAACTAGCGGGACGGGGACGGAGACCCAGTACTTC	CASSQTSGTGTETQYF
TRBJ2-6	TRBV4-1	.	.	TGCGCCAGCAGCCAAGAAGGAGTGGCAGCCTTCTCTGGGGCCAACGTCCTGACTTTC	CASSQEGVAAFSGANVLTF
TRBJ2-1	TRBV15	.	TRBD2	TGTGCCACCAGCAGGACTAGCGGGAACTACAATGAGCAGTTCTTC	CATSRTSGNYNEQFF
TRBJ1-1	TRBV29-1	.	TRBD1	TGCAGCGTAGCTTCAGGGGGCCCCAACACTGAAGCTTTCTTT	CSVASGGPNTEAFF
TRBJ2-3	TRBV9	.	TRBD2	TGTGCCAGCAGCGTACTAGCGGGGGGGCAAGATACGCAGTATTTT	CASSVLAGGQDTQYF
TRBJ2-3	TRBV5-1	.	TRBD2	TGCGCCAGTAGGCGGGAGTCGAGCACAGATACGCAGTATTTT	CASRRESSTDTQYF
TRBJ2-3	TRBV24-1	.	TRBD2	TGTGCCACCAGTGACCCTAAAAGCGGGAGAGTTACAGATACGCAGTATTTT	CATSDPKSGRVTDTQYF